This is a list of T cell receptor beta chains from one sample in a study of CD8+CD57+ T cells in acquired aplastic anemia. Using its own MiXCR run on the reads, TCRdb lists one record per CDR3 protein. This sample has 180,000 or so distinct CDR3 sequences, with roughly 60% found just once. The sequencing sample was made of sorted CD4+, CD8+, or CD8+CD57+ T cells (not recorded which) from PBMCs. The receptors here all came from a human donor with aplastic anemia. The CDR3 runs from the conserved cysteine through the conserved F or W. D genes are given only for firm matches. A clone size is listed for some rows: how often the clone was seen (once, few, many), or a class if it is expanded.

v_gene	d_gene	j_gene	abundance	CDR3aa	CDR3nt
TRBV10-3	TRBD1	TRBJ2-7	-	CAISDRGIFYEQYF	TGTGCCATTTCGGACAGGGGGATCTTCTACGAGCAGTACTTC
TRBV2	TRBD2	TRBJ2-1	-	CASSLGLAGAEQFF	TGTGCCAGCAGCTTGGGACTAGCGGGAGCCGAGCAGTTCTTC
TRBV5-6	TRBD1	TRBJ2-7	-	CASSLQGVYEQYF	TGTGCCAGCAGCTTACAGGGGGTATACGAGCAGTACTTC
TRBV29-1	-	TRBJ2-5	once	CSVDATWFETQYF	TGCAGCGTTGATGCGACATGGTTCGAGACCCAGTACTTC
TRBV7-9	-	TRBJ2-7	-	CAWSPARSEQYF	TGTGCCTGGAGTCCTGCGAGGAGCGAGCAGTACTTC
TRBV7-2	TRBD1	TRBJ1-6	few	CASSLAGGGYSPLHF	TGTGCCAGCAGCTTAGCGGGAGGGGGCTATTCACCCCTCCACTTT
TRBV20-1	-	TRBJ2-7	few	CSARTSSGEQYF	TGCAGTGCCCGGACTTCGAGCGGAGAGCAGTACTTC
TRBV7-8	-	TRBJ2-1	-	CASSLAPGVSNEQFF	TGTGCCAGCAGCTTAGCCCCAGGGGTTTCCAATGAGCAGTTCTTC
TRBV5-8	TRBD1	TRBJ1-5	many	CASSSGTGGGQPQHF	TGTGCCAGCAGCTCCGGGACAGGGGGCGGGCAGCCCCAGCATTTT
TRBV29-1	TRBD1	TRBJ2-3	-	CSSRQGGTDTQYF	TGCAGCTCGAGACAGGGGGGGACAGATACGCAGTATTTT
TRBV15	TRBD1	TRBJ1-6	-	CATSRETGARDDSYSPLHF	TGTGCCACCAGCAGAGAGACAGGGGCGAGGGACGATAGTTATTCACCCCTCCACTTT
TRBV7-9	-	TRBJ1-6	-	CASSSPEGVFSPLHF	TGTGCCAGCAGCTCCCCGGAGGGGGTTTTTTCACCCCTCCACTTT
TRBV20-1	TRBD2	TRBJ2-7	-	CSGHRLADSYEQYF	TGCAGTGGTCACCGGCTAGCGGACTCCTACGAGCAGTACTTC
TRBV7-9	-	TRBJ1-2	many	CASSLTQGPYGYTF	TGTGCCAGCAGCTTAACCCAGGGGCCCTATGGCTACACCTTC
TRBV20-1	TRBD1	TRBJ1-4	-	CSARVRTGSPNEKLFF	TGCAGTGCTAGAGTTAGGACAGGATCGCCTAATGAAAAACTGTTTTTT
TRBV7-9	TRBD1	TRBJ2-7	once	CASSPTGASYEQYF	TGTGCCAGCAGCCCGACAGGGGCAAGTTACGAGCAGTACTTC
TRBV2	TRBD1	TRBJ1-2	few	CASSPDRLGGYTF	TGTGCCAGCAGTCCGGACAGGCTCGGTGGCTACACCTTC
TRBV6-5	-	TRBJ1-5	many	CASLRDNHLHLANQPQHF	TGTGCCAGTCTACGGGACAACCACCTGCACCTTGCTAATCAGCCCCAGCATTTT
TRBV6-1	-	TRBJ1-6	-	CASRAALGNSPLHF	TGTGCCAGCAGAGCAGCCCTTGGTAATTCACCCCTCCACTTT
TRBV29-1	TRBD1	TRBJ2-5	-	CSVTPGTGIGETQYF	TGCAGCGTCACCCCCGGGACAGGGATTGGAGAGACCCAGTACTTC
TRBV2	TRBD1	TRBJ1-6	once	CASRTDRDRPLHF	TGTGCCAGCAGGACCGACAGGGACAGGCCCCTCCACTTT
TRBV12-3/TRBV12-4	TRBD1	TRBJ2-5	few	CASRAGGLETQYF	TGTGCCAGCAGAGCAGGGGGCCTAGAGACCCAGTACTTC
TRBV20-1	-	TRBJ2-1	-	CSASRDEVSEQFF	TGCAGTGCTAGCCGAGACGAGGTTTCGGAGCAGTTCTTC
TRBV29-1	-	TRBJ1-2	-	CSVEEGISGKGRYGYTF	TGCAGCGTTGAAGAGGGAATTTCAGGGAAAGGTCGCTATGGCTACACCTTC
TRBV27	-	TRBJ1-1	-	CASSLTDMNTEAFF	TGTGCCAGCAGTCTAACCGATATGAACACTGAAGCTTTCTTT
TRBV7-9	-	TRBJ1-1	-	CASSLLLGTEAFF	TGTGCCAGCAGCCTCCTTCTGGGCACTGAAGCTTTCTTT
TRBV7-9	TRBD2	TRBJ2-7	-	CASSQEVGGSSYEQYF	TGTGCCAGCAGCCAAGAAGTCGGGGGGAGCTCCTACGAGCAGTACTTC
TRBV7-9	-	TRBJ2-1	-	CASSPPRFNEQFF	TGTGCCAGCTCCCCTCCAAGGTTCAATGAGCAGTTCTTC
TRBV19	-	TRBJ2-7	many	CASTFSVSSYEQYF	TGTGCCAGTACCTTCAGTGTAAGCTCCTACGAGCAGTACTTC
TRBV24-1	-	TRBJ2-5	-	CATSDPTGVGETQYF	TGTGCCACCAGTGACCCAACCGGGGTTGGAGAGACCCAGTACTTC
TRBV2	-	TRBJ1-5	many	CASQDTNQPQHF	TGTGCCAGTCAGGACACCAATCAGCCCCAGCATTTT
TRBV6-1	TRBD2	TRBJ2-7	-	CASSEVREREYEQYF	TGTGCTAGCAGTGAAGTCAGGGAGCGGGAATACGAGCAGTACTTC
TRBV29-1	-	TRBJ2-5	-	CSVSDRLETQYF	TGCAGCGTTAGCGACAGGCTAGAGACCCAGTACTTC
TRBV15	-	TRBJ2-2	-	CATSRRGGSGELFF	TGTGCCACCAGTCGACGAGGGGGGTCCGGGGAGCTGTTTTTT
TRBV10-3	-	TRBJ1-1	-	CAISLQEYTEAFF	TGTGCCATCAGTTTACAGGAGTACACTGAAGCTTTCTTT
TRBV20-1	TRBD2	TRBJ2-1	-	CSASGVAGVRLYNEQFF	TGCAGTGCCTCCGGGGTAGCGGGAGTTCGCCTCTACAATGAGCAGTTCTTC
TRBV2	-	TRBJ2-7	once	CASSAREGAYEQYF	TGTGCCAGCAGTGCTAGAGAGGGGGCCTACGAGCAGTACTTC
TRBV19	-	TRBJ1-3	-	CASTQASEAGNTIYF	TGTGCCAGTACCCAAGCATCAGAAGCTGGAAACACCATATATTTT
TRBV19	-	TRBJ2-1	-	CASSIGLTNEQFF	TGTGCCAGTAGTATCGGTCTTACCAATGAGCAGTTCTTC
TRBV29-1	-	TRBJ1-1	-	CSVDQALNTEAFF	TGCAGCGTTGACCAGGCCTTGAACACTGAAGCTTTCTTT
TRBV9	TRBD2	TRBJ2-3	-	CASSSSGGESEATHTQYF	TGTGCCAGCAGCTCATCCGGGGGGGAGTCGGAGGCCACCCATACGCAGTATTTT
TRBV5-1	-	TRBJ2-5	many	CASSLDVGRAETQYF	TGCGCCAGCAGCTTGGATGTGGGGCGGGCAGAGACCCAGTACTTC
TRBV24-1	-	TRBJ2-5	-	CATSDSGWETQYF	TGTGCCACCAGTGATTCAGGATGGGAGACCCAGTACTTC
TRBV10-3	-	TRBJ1-5	-	CASRAGHTSNQPQHF	TGTGCCAGCAGAGCGGGACACACTAGCAATCAGCCCCAGCATTTT
TRBV6-5	TRBD2	TRBJ2-3	few	CASSPTGLTGGYAQYF	TGTGCCAGCAGTCCCACGGGACTAACCGGGGGTTACGCGCAGTATTTT
TRBV14	-	TRBJ1-1	-	CASSQDPGFSHGAEAFF	TGTGCCAGCAGCCAAGATCCGGGTTTCTCCCACGGGGCTGAAGCTTTCTTT
TRBV19	-	TRBJ1-1	many	CASSIDTGPQTEAFF	TGTGCCAGTAGTATAGACACAGGCCCGCAGACTGAAGCTTTCTTT
TRBV4-1	TRBD2	TRBJ2-1	many	CASSQVTGGHEQFF	TGCGCCAGCAGCCAAGTGACGGGGGGGCATGAGCAGTTCTTC
TRBV10-2	-	TRBJ1-5	once	CASSDGQGIRNQPQHF	TGCGCCAGCAGTGATGGTCAGGGGATTAGGAATCAGCCCCAGCATTTT
TRBV5-1	-	TRBJ2-2	-	CASSLRAGTGELFF	TGCGCCAGCAGCTTGCGGGCTGGCACCGGGGAGCTGTTTTTT
TRBV7-9	-	TRBJ1-5	-	CASSFAGARGQPQHF	TGTGCCAGCAGCTTTGCAGGGGCCCGTGGTCAGCCCCAGCATTTT
TRBV5-6	TRBD1	TRBJ2-5	-	CASSQDRAGETQYF	TGTGCCAGCAGCCAAGACAGGGCCGGAGAGACCCAGTACTTC
TRBV7-9	-	TRBJ2-3	-	CASSFLAGAPDTQYF	TGTGCCAGCAGCTTTCTGGCGGGGGCCCCAGATACGCAGTATTTT
TRBV6-5	-	TRBJ2-7	-	CATTQAYEQYF	TGTGCCACCACCCAGGCCTACGAGCAGTACTTC
TRBV15	-	TRBJ1-4	-	CATSRDPTTNEKLFF	TGTGCCACCAGCAGAGACCCGACAACTAATGAAAAACTGTTTTTT